The T cell receptor beta chain described here comes from a study of blood T cell repertoires in COVID-19. Study information: Recovery among Cohort 3 donors was established by two negative PCRs, clearance, or symptom resolution. T cells, B-cell-depleted T cells, or PBMCs supplied cDNA or gDNA.

This CDR3 is built from 15 residues. V gave up 5 bases and J gave up 10 bases, with 21 bases separating them. The germline gives CDR1 SGHAT, CDR2 FQNNGV. In the original analysis: Using reference gene primer amplification, nucleated cell counts were estimated. Clones were read by immunoSEQ multiplex PCR, and TCRdb kept only the in-frame ones, dropping some. The V and J calls and clone size are taken from that table; D and trimming were inferred from the DNA. The table lists some 300,000 clones, more than 70% of them singletons. Participants' own reports of clinical history determined their cohort assignment.

This rearrangement joins TRBV11-2 to TRBJ2-1; maybe TRBD2 (5 bases). Sequencing was done on a sample of PBMCs or T cells enriched from blood (not recorded which). The sequence was obtained from a woman aged 55 to 70 in a cohort exposed to, infected with or recovered from COVID-19 (not recorded which). The CDR3 DNA sequence: TGTGCCAGCAGCGACCGGTGGGTAGGGAGACGAGAGCAGTTCTTC. Residues: CASSDRWVGRREQFF. Filled out from reference TRBV11-2 and TRBJ2-1, the complete variable domain reads EAGVAQSPRYKIIEKRQSVAFWCNPISGHATLYWYQQILGQGPKLLIQFQNNGVVDDSQLPKDRFSAERLKGVDSTLKIQPAKLEDSAVYLCASSDRWVGRREQFFGPGTRLTVL.